The 15 T cell receptor beta chains given below trace back to one sample, sequenced in a study of T cell changes during pregnancy in multiple sclerosis. Using immunoSEQ multiplex PCR, the repertoire was profiled, and TCRdb retains in-frame clones only, with some absent. The sample contains 40,000 to 45,000 clones, roughly 92% of which appear only once. The specimen was peripheral blood. Receptors originate from a female donor with multiple sclerosis, enrolled in a pregnancy study.

This rearrangement joins TRBV27 to TRBJ2-2; maybe TRBD1 (5 bases). This CDR3 region has 18 residues. Germline V gene data show CDR1 as MNHEY and CDR2 as SMNVEV (reference sequence). The V and J ends lost 2 bases and 3 bases respectively, with 19 bases between them. The CDR3 loop is CASSLRPLGAGYTGELFF. The DNA of the CDR3 is TGTGCCAGCAGTTTAAGGCCCCTAGGGGCAGGATACACCGGGGAGCTGTTTTTT.

The chain joins TRBV18 to TRBJ2-7, with D unclear. V was trimmed by 2 bases and J by 0 bases, leaving 17 bases between them. This CDR3 is built from 17 residues. CDR1 is KGHSH, CDR2 LQKENI, per germline. CDR3 residues: CASSPILSTDSSYEQYF. CDR3 DNA: TGTGCCAGCTCACCAATTCTAAGCACAGACTCCTCCTACGAGCAGTACTTC.

V usage is TRBV7-2 and J usage is TRBJ2-1; D is uncertain. This CDR3 has 13 residues. Germline assignment: CDR1 SGHTA and CDR2 FQGNSA. V was cut by 5 bases and J by 5 bases, with 10 bases left in between. The CDR3: CASSLGPNNEQFF. The CDR3, as DNA: TGTGCCAGCAGCCTGGGCCCCAACAATGAGCAGTTCTTC.

The gene calls are TRBV6-6 and TRBJ1-2; TRBD1 agrees at 9 bases. Germline CDR1 MNHNY, CDR2 SVGAGI (reference sequence). This CDR3 is built from 15 residues. The ends lost 0 bases at V and 6 bases at J; junction bases unmatched: 5. The chain's CDR3 is CASSYSGTGWDGYTF. The CDR3 bases are TGTGCCAGCAGTTACTCAGGGACAGGGTGGGATGGCTACACCTTC.

The chain joins TRBV13 to TRBJ1-1; D possibly corresponds to TRBD1 (5 bases). This CDR3 is built from 18 residues. Germline V gene sequence: CDR1 PRHDT, CDR2 FYEKMQ (reference sequence). Trimming pared 5 bases from V and 8 bases from J, leaving 30 bases between. In DNA, the CDR3 is TGTGCCAGCAGCCCCTCTGTGTCGAACACAGGACAAGGCCCAGAAGCTTTCTTT. Amino acid sequence: CASSPSVSNTGQGPEAFF.

This clone was seen a few times. The CDR3 reads CASSLRWMGRTDTQYF. The CDR3 nucleotides read TGTGCCAGCAGTTTAAGATGGATGGGGAGGACAGATACGCAGTATTTT. The rearrangement joins TRBV28 to TRBJ2-3, with D tentatively TRBD2 (6 bases). Trimming stripped 2 bases from V and 3 bases from J, with 15 bases between. This CDR3 is built from 16 residues. Germline assignment: CDR1 MDHEN and CDR2 SYDVKM.

This chain links TRBV19 with TRBJ1-1; 7 bases align to TRBD1. The V and J ends lost 3 bases and 6 bases, in that order; junction bases with no gene match: 4. Germline loops: CDR1 LNHDA, CDR2 SQIVND (reference sequence). The CDR3 is 13 residues long. CDR3: CASSMSGTAEAFF. The CDR3 DNA reads as TGTGCCAGTAGTATGAGCGGGACAGCTGAAGCTTTCTTT.

The rearrangement uses TRBV19 and TRBJ1-1, with D tentatively TRBD1 (5 bases). V dropped 3 bases and J dropped 4 bases, with 12 bases sitting between them. The CDR3 contains 14 residues. Germline CDR1 LNHDA, CDR2 SQIVND (reference sequence). The CDR3 sequence: CASSMQTRVTEAFF. Written as DNA, the CDR3 is TGTGCCAGTAGTATGCAGACCAGGGTCACTGAAGCTTTCTTT.

The chain recombines TRBV7-9 with TRBJ2-5; D is unresolved. The germline CDR1 and CDR2 sequences are SEHNR and FQNEAQ (reference sequence). Between the trimmed V and J ends, which lost 2 bases and 5 bases, there was a span of 6 bases. The CDR3 length is 12 residues. The DNA of the CDR3 is TGTGCCAGCAGCTTAAACGGCGAGACCCAGTACTTC. It specifies CASSLNGETQYF.

The gene calls are TRBV29-1 and TRBJ1-4, with TRBD1 as a possible D gene (5 bases). This CDR3 is built from 14 residues. From germline, CDR1 is SQVTM and CDR2 ANQGSEA. The V end lost 1 base, the J end lost 4 bases, and 10 bases lay between the germline ends. In DNA, the CDR3 is TGCAGCGTTGAAGTAAACGGGGGTAATGAAAAACTGTTTTTT. It yields the protein CSVEVNGGNEKLFF. Based on the CDR3 plus reference TRBV29-1 and TRBJ1-4, the full variable domain is SAVISQKPSRDICQRGTSLTIQCQVDSQVTMMFWYRQQPGQSLTLIATANQGSEATYESGFVIDKFPISRPNLTFSTLTVSNMSPEDSSIYLCSVEVNGGNEKLFFGSGTQLSVL.

This chain joins TRBV28 and TRBJ2-5; a weak D match, TRBD1 (6 bases). The CDR3 sequence is 15 residues long. V lost 5 bases and J lost 2, with 15 bases in between. Germline CDR1 and CDR2: MDHEN and SYDVKM. The CDR3 spells CASSRNRARQETQYF. The CDR3 region has the DNA TGTGCCAGCAGTAGGAACAGGGCTCGGCAAGAGACCCAGTACTTC.

V gene TRBV6-4 combines with J gene TRBJ2-3; 11 bases are shared with TRBD2. Looked up from germline, CDR1 is MRHNA and CDR2 is SNTAGT. This CDR3 contains 15 residues. The ends lost 5 bases at V and 0 bases at J; junction bases unmatched: 1. The chain's CDR3 is CASSSSGGSTDTQYF. In nucleotides, the CDR3 is TGTGCCAGCAGTTCTAGCGGGGGGAGCACAGATACGCAGTATTTT.

The chain uses TRBV5-1 and TRBJ1-2, with TRBD1 matching over 12 bases. CDR1 SGHRS and CDR2 YFSETQ come from the germline V gene. CDR3 length equals 16 residues. With 4 bases clipped from V and 7 bases from J, the junction kept 11 bases outside the gene matches. This chain's CDR3 is CASSPGDRGLYLGYTF. The CDR3 DNA reads as TGCGCCAGCAGCCCTGGGGACAGGGGGCTTTACCTTGGCTACACCTTC.

The chain recombines TRBV27 with TRBJ1-1; the D is unclear. V gave up 7 bases and J gave up 7 bases, with 7 bases separating them. The germline gives CDR1 MNHEY, CDR2 SMNVEV (reference sequence). This CDR3 contains 10 residues. For the CDR3, the DNA is TGTGCCAGCATCTCCCATGAAGCTTTCTTT. Translated: CASISHEAFF.

The CDR3 bases are TGCGCCAGCAGCTTGCTAGGGAGGGTCACAGATACGCAGTATTTT. It codes for CASSLLGRVTDTQYF. The genes are TRBV5-1 and TRBJ2-3, with 7 nucleotides matching TRBD2. The V gene end was trimmed by 1 base and the J gene end by 2 bases; junction bases not matched to a gene: 4. The CDR3 has 15 residues. Germline lookup yields CDR1 SGHRS and CDR2 YFSETQ.